This T cell receptor (beta chain) was profiled in a study of blood T cell repertoires in COVID-19. As for the study in general: The cDNA or gDNA used as material had been derived from T cells, B-cell-depleted T cells, or PBMCs.

Those who participated ranged in age from about 18 to 89 years and resided in about two dozen US areas. Trimming took 2 bases from V and 1 from J, leaving 8 bases between them. This CDR3 contains 14 residues. Germline CDR1 and CDR2: MNHEY and SVGAGI. In the authors' methods: Nucleated cell number was recorded as an estimate derived from reference gene primer amplification. Here immunoSEQ multiplex PCR was the method, and the copy in TCRdb shows in-frame clones only, minus some. The DNA was the basis for D and trimming; V, J and clone size are from that table. The table lists 200,000 or so clones, 87% of them singletons.

The clonotype originates from a man aged 30 to 45 who had recovered from COVID-19. Sequencing input: PBMCs or T cells enriched from blood (not recorded which). V is TRBV6-5 and J is TRBJ1-1; D is unresolved. CDR3 nucleotides: TGTGCCAGCAGTTACGCGGGTACGAACACTGAAGCTTTCTTT. It encodes CASSYAGTNTEAFF.